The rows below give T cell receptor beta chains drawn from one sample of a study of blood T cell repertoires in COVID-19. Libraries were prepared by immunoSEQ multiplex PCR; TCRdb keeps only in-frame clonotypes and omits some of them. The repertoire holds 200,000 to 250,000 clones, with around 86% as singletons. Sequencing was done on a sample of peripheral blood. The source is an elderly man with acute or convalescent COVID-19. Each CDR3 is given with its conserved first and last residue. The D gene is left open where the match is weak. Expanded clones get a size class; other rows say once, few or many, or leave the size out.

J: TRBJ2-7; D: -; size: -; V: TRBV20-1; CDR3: CSARSTGEQYF; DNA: TGCAGTGCTAGGTCTACAGGGGAGCAGTACTTC
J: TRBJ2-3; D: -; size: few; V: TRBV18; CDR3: CASSPKDTQYF; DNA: TGTGCCAGCTCACCTAAAGATACGCAGTATTTT
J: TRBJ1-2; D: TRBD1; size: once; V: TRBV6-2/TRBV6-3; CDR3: CASSGQGDGYTF; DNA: TGTGCCAGCAGTGGACAGGGAGATGGCTACACCTTC
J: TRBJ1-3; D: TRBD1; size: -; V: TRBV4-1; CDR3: CASRHEITGVKGNTIYF; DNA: TGCGCCAGCAGACACGAGATAACAGGGGTAAAGGGAAACACCATATATTTT
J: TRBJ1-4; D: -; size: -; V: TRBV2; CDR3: CASSSTANEKLFF; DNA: TGTGCCAGCAGCTCGACAGCTAATGAAAAACTGTTTTTT
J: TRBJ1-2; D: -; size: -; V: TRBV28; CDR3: CASSPSGSNYGYTF; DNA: TGTGCCAGCAGTCCGTCCGGGAGTAACTATGGCTACACCTTC
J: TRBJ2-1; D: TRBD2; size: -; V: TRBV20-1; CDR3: CSASSVMIAGGPYEQFF; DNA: TGCAGTGCTAGTTCAGTAATGATAGCGGGAGGGCCGTATGAGCAGTTCTTC
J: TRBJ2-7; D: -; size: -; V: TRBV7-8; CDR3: CASSLNYEQYF; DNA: TGTGCCAGCAGCCTCAACTACGAGCAGTACTTC
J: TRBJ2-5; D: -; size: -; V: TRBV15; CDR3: CATSRGGHPETQYF; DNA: TGTGCCACCAGCAGGGGGGGGCATCCAGAGACCCAGTACTTC
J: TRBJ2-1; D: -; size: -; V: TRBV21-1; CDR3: CASSKVGRSYNEQFF; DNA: TGTGCCAGCAGCAAAGTTGGGAGGAGCTACAATGAGCAGTTCTTC
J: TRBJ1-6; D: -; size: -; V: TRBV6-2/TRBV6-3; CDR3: CASSYGQSYNSPLHF; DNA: TGTGCCAGCAGTTACGGGCAGAGCTATAATTCACCCCTCCACTTT
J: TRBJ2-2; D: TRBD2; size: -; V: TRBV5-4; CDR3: CASSQGLAGNTGELFF; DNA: TGTGCCAGCAGTCAGGGACTAGCGGGGAACACCGGGGAGCTGTTTTTT
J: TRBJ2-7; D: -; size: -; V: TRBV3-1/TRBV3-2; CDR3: CASSRKAEAKQYF; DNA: TGTGCCAGCAGCCGAAAGGCCGAGGCCAAGCAGTACTTC
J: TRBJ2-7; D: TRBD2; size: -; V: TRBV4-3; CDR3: CASSQSGGAGEQYF; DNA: TGCGCCAGCAGCCAGAGCGGGGGGGCTGGCGAGCAGTACTTC
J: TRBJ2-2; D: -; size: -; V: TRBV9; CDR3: CASSVMGATNTGELFF; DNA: TGTGCCAGCAGCGTGATGGGAGCCACGAACACCGGGGAGCTGTTTTTT
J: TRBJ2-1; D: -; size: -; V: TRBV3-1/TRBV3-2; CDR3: CASSQDSGGRGQFF; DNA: TGTGCCAGCAGCCAAGATAGCGGAGGGCGCGGACAGTTCTTC
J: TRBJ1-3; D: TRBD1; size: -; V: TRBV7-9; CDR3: CASSLRTGGSSGNTIYF; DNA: TGTGCCAGCAGCCTCAGGACAGGTGGAAGCTCTGGAAACACCATATATTTT
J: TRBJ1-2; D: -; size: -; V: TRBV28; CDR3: CASSLSGGPSYGYTF; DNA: TGTGCCAGCAGTTTATCCGGAGGTCCCAGCTATGGCTACACCTTC
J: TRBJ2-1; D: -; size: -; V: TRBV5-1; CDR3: CASSLESGEQFF; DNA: TGCGCCAGCAGCTTGGAGTCGGGGGAGCAGTTCTTC
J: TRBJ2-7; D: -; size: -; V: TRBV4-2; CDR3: CASSQDTNEQYF; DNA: TGTGCCAGCAGCCAGGATACTAACGAGCAGTACTTC
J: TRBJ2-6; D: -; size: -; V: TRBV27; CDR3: CASSPTLAWGEISRAGANVLTF; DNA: TGTGCCAGCAGTCCTACACTGGCGTGGGGGGAAATAAGTAGGGCTGGGGCCAACGTCCTGACTTTC
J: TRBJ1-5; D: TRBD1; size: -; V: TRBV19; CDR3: CASSLSGQHNQPQHF; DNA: TGTGCCAGTAGTCTTTCGGGACAGCACAATCAGCCCCAGCATTTT
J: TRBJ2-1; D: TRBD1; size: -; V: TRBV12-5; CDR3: CASGFQTGGYNEQFF; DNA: TGTGCTAGTGGTTTCCAGACAGGGGGCTACAATGAGCAGTTCTTC
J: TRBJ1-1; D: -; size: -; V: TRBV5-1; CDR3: CASSLSELSEAFF; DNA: TGCGCCAGCAGCTTGTCGGAGCTTTCTGAAGCTTTCTTT
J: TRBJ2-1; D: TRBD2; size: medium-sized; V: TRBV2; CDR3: CASSPPSGESSYNEQFF; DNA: TGTGCCAGCAGCCCCCCTAGCGGGGAGAGCTCCTACAATGAGCAGTTCTTC
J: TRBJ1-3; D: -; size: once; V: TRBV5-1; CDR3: CASSQNLGQSRNTIYF; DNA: TGCGCCAGCAGCCAAAACCTTGGACAGTCTAGAAACACCATATATTTT
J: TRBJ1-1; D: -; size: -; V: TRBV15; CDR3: CATSRNSPAASAGTEAFF; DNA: TGTGCCACCAGCAGAAATAGTCCGGCCGCCTCCGCGGGCACTGAAGCTTTCTTT